This TCR beta chain was captured in a study of T-cell memory formation after mild COVID-19. For the study at large: Across donors, TCR clusters were largely donor specific.

Study findings and constraints: The appearance of some responding clones in pre-infection memory suggested that cross-reactive memory joined.

Germline V lookup: CDR1 SQVTM, CDR2 ANQGSEA. Trimming stripped 2 bases from V and 5 bases from J, with 12 bases between. The CDR3 contains 13 residues. This clonotype was detected a few times. Its antigen is not identified. TCRdb recomputed calls from the 5' RACE reads with MiXCR, one row per CDR3 protein. This sample has some 210,000 distinct CDR3 sequences, with approximately 20% found just once. Sequencing was done on a sample of PBMCs or a T cell subset sorted from them (not recorded which). This receptor was taken from an adult woman who had mild COVID-19 (a few samples of this study predate the infection). Cell type and time point are not known. This chain connects TRBV29-1 to TRBJ2-5; D gene unclear. In nucleotides, the CDR3 is TGCAGCGTTGAAAGAGTATATCGGGAGACCCAGTACTTC. Its protein product is CSVERVYRETQYF.